Each of the 21 T cell receptor beta chains below was sequenced from the same sample in a study of radiation and T cells in renal cell carcinoma. As for time point: blood 4 weeks post-SBRT, at nephrectomy. Treatment meaning: 15 Gy SBRT to primary tumor, nephrectomy 4 weeks later. Generated by immunoSEQ multiplex PCR, the TCRdb table keeps only in-frame clones and is missing some. The sample carries approximately 65,000 clones, about 80% recorded once. Sequencing was performed on blood, taken from a patient whose treatment included radiotherapy and nephrectomy. The receptors here all came from a man aged 60 to 69 with renal cell carcinoma.

The chain has TRBV5-1 and TRBJ1-1; 9 nucleotides agree with TRBD1. The germline V gene has CDR1 SGHRS and CDR2 YFSETQ. Trimming removed 3 bases from V and 1 base from J; junction bases left unmatched: 4. This CDR3 is 15 amino acids long. In nucleotides, the CDR3 is TGCGCCAGCAGCTCCCTGACAGGGGGGAACACTGAAGCTTTCTTT. It codes for CASSSLTGGNTEAFF.

The sample holds a few counts of this clone. This sequence joins TRBV29-1 and TRBJ1-1; TRBD1 is a possible D gene (5 bases). The ends were cut back, 4 bases at V and 0 bases at J, with 12 bases in the middle. Germline loops: CDR1 SQVTM, CDR2 ANQGSEA. The CDR3 extends over 14 amino acids. The CDR3 sequence is CSVVPGSMNTEAFF. The CDR3, as DNA: TGCAGCGTTGTTCCAGGGTCCATGAACACTGAAGCTTTCTTT.

The rearrangement uses TRBV11-2 and TRBJ2-1; D may be TRBD2 (5 bases). Trimming cost V 5 bases and J 8 bases, with 16 bases left between them. The germline V gene encodes CDR1 SGHAT and CDR2 FQNNGV. The CDR3 length is 14 residues. As DNA, the CDR3 is TGTGCCAGCAGCCCCCCTGGCGGGTGGGATGAGCAGTTCTTC. The encoded protein is CASSPPGGWDEQFF.

This clone has just a few counts. The V gene is TRBV6-1, the J gene TRBJ2-3, with 9 bases lining up with TRBD2. J was trimmed by 5 bases and V by 2 bases; bases with no gene match: 5. Germline loops: CDR1 MNHNS, CDR2 SASEGT. The CDR3 spans 15 residues. The CDR3 loop is CASSELAGKGDTQYF. In nucleotides, the CDR3 is TGTGCCAGCAGTGAACTAGCGGGAAAAGGAGATACGCAGTATTTT.

The J gene is TRBJ2-4, the V gene TRBV21-1; the table's D gene call, TRBD1, was not cross checked with the DNA. TRBV21-1 is a pseudogene locus. The CDR3 spans 14 residues. The CDR3 DNA reads as TGTGCCAGCAGAGAGACAGGGGGTAAAAACATTCAGTACTTC. It translates to CASRETGGKNIQYF.

The V gene is TRBV28, the J gene TRBJ2-3, with D perhaps TRBD2 (5 bases). This CDR3 has 16 amino acids. Trimming shortened V by 5 bases and J by 0 bases, and 15 bases separated the two germline ends. In germline, CDR1 is MDHEN, CDR2 SYDVKM. The CDR3 nucleotides are TGTGCCAGCAGTGGACGGGCCACTAGAAGCACAGATACGCAGTATTTT. Translating it yields CASSGRATRSTDTQYF.

The chain uses TRBV6-1 and TRBJ1-1; possibly TRBD1 for D (5 bases). The CDR3 is 16 residues long. Germline loops: CDR1 MNHNS, CDR2 SASEGT. V lost 6 bases, J lost 3 bases, and 20 bases lay in between. DNA for the CDR3: TGTGCCAGCAGCGAAACGGTGGATTTGGGGGACACTGAAGCTTTCTTT. This codes for CASSETVDLGDTEAFF.

In its sample, this clone was seen many times. The V and J genes are TRBV10-1 and TRBJ1-1; TRBD1 matches at 9 bases. The CDR3 sequence is 14 residues long. Per the germline V gene, CDR1 is WNHNN and CDR2 is SYGVQD (reference sequence). Losses at the gene ends were 5 bases for V and 1 base for J; bases not matched to a gene: 2. CDR3 nucleotide sequence: TGCGCCAGCAGTCCGGACAGGGGGAACACTGAAGCTTTCTTT. The encoded protein is CASSPDRGNTEAFF.

J is TRBJ1-1 and V is TRBV11-3; D unclear. Trimming stripped 1 base from V and 5 bases from J, with 11 bases between. This CDR3 is built from 14 residues. In germline, CDR1 is SGHNT, CDR2 YENEEA. The CDR3 coding sequence is TGTGCCAGCAGCTTAGGGGCGGCGGGGACTGAAGCTTTCTTT. The encoded protein is CASSLGAAGTEAFF.

The genes are TRBV18 and TRBJ1-1; D call uncertain. The CDR3 loop spans 13 amino acids. V was cut by 2 bases and J by 1 base, with 5 bases left in between. Germline CDR1 KGHSH, CDR2 LQKENI. This chain's CDR3 is CASSPTPNTEAFF. The CDR3 region has the DNA TGTGCCAGCTCACCAACCCCGAACACTGAAGCTTTCTTT.

The CDR3 here is CASSLSTSGLSTDTQYF. Written as DNA, the CDR3 is TGTGCCAGCAGCCTCTCGACTAGCGGCCTTAGCACAGATACGCAGTATTTT. The V gene is TRBV14, the J gene TRBJ2-3; 9 positions agree with TRBD2. There are 17 residues in the CDR3. Germline-derived CDR1 and CDR2 are SGHDN and FVKESK. The junction had 8 bases not matched to a gene; V was cut back by 4 bases and J by 0 bases.

The rearrangement links TRBV14 to TRBJ1-2; D gene ambiguous. Germline loops: CDR1 SGHDN, CDR2 FVKESK. V was pared by 4 bases and J by 10 bases, with 19 bases between. The CDR3 sequence is 14 residues long. The CDR3 spells CASSPTRWRDSYTF. The CDR3 nucleotides are TGTGCCAGCAGCCCGACCCGGTGGAGAGATTCCTACACCTTC.

The V gene is TRBV7-2, the J gene TRBJ2-7, with D perhaps being TRBD1 or TRBD2 (6 bases each). This CDR3 contains 15 residues. Trimming left V 0 bases short and J 5 bases short, with 14 bases between. Per the germline V gene, CDR1 is SGHTA and CDR2 is FQGNSA. The CDR3 DNA follows: TGTGCCAGCAGCTTAGCGCGATCGGGGGCCCACGAGCAGTACTTC. It is translated as CASSLARSGAHEQYF.

This clone turned up a few times. This chain connects TRBV19 to TRBJ1-1; the D gene is possibly TRBD1 (6 bases). The germline V and J ends were trimmed by 4 bases and 1 base, with 7 bases remaining between them. CDR1 LNHDA and CDR2 SQIVND come from the germline V gene (reference sequence). The CDR3 consists of 13 residues. The CDR3 bases are TGTGCCAGTAGTAAGGACAGGAACACTGAAGCTTTCTTT. Translated: CASSKDRNTEAFF.

The chain combines TRBV18 with TRBJ1-2; D is unclear. Trimming removed 2 bases at V and 2 bases at J, with 9 bases between. This CDR3 spans 14 amino acids. In germline, CDR1 is KGHSH, CDR2 LQKENI. CDR3 loop: CASSPNGRNYGYTF. The CDR3 DNA sequence: TGTGCCAGCTCACCAAATGGCAGAAACTATGGCTACACCTTC.

V and J are TRBV6-5 and TRBJ2-7, with D maybe TRBD2 (6 bases). V dropped 0 bases and J dropped 4 bases, with 13 bases sitting between them. The CDR3 sequence is 15 residues long. Germline V gives CDR1 MNHEY, CDR2 SVGAGI. The CDR3 DNA is TGTGCCAGCAGTTACTCCGGGAGCCTCCCGTACGAGCAGTACTTC. The encoded protein is CASSYSGSLPYEQYF.

The chain has TRBV2 and TRBJ2-1; 8 bases match TRBD2. Germline V gene sequence: CDR1 SNHLY, CDR2 FYNNEI. This CDR3 is 14 amino acids long. V shed 3 bases, J shed 7 bases, and the junction held 5 bases outside the gene matches. The CDR3 coding sequence is TGTGCCAGCAGTGATTCGGGAGGGCGAAATGAGCAGTTCTTC. This translates into CASSDSGGRNEQFF.

V gene TRBV4-1 combines with J gene TRBJ1-1; D remains ambiguous. The V and J ends lost 0 bases and 0 bases respectively, with 5 bases between them. CDR3 length: 14 residues. Looked up from germline, CDR1 is MGHRA and CDR2 is YSYEKL. The CDR3 region has the DNA TGCGCCAGCAGCCAAGATTTATTGAACACTGAAGCTTTCTTT. It specifies CASSQDLLNTEAFF.

This sequence joins TRBV11-2 and TRBJ1-2; no reliable D call. The germline CDR1 and CDR2 sequences are SGHAT and FQNNGV. Trimming left V 5 bases short and J 8 bases short, with 15 bases between. The CDR3 spans 13 residues. CDR3 in DNA: TGTGCCAGCAGCAACCTAGGGCGCGGCGGCTACACCTTC. This sequence encodes CASSNLGRGGYTF.

This clone is a singleton in its sample. The genes are TRBV12-5 and TRBJ2-5; tentatively, D is TRBD2 (7 bases). This CDR3 region has 15 residues. Between the trimmed V and J ends, which lost 7 bases and 1 base, there was a span of 16 bases. CDR1 and CDR2 from the germline V gene are LGHNT and FRNRAP. This chain's CDR3 is CASALGGGPQETQYF. The CDR3 DNA reads as TGTGCTAGTGCCCTGGGGGGGGGCCCCCAAGAGACCCAGTACTTC.

CDR3 in DNA: TGTGCCAGCAGCTCCCCCGGACAGGCCGAGGACGATGAGCAGTTCTTC. It specifies CASSSPGQAEDDEQFF. The V call is TRBV7-9, the J call TRBJ2-1, with 7 bases lining up with TRBD1. CDR3 length equals 16 residues. Germline V gives CDR1 SEHNR, CDR2 FQNEAQ (reference sequence). The V and J ends lost 4 bases and 8 bases, in that order; junction bases with no gene match: 14.